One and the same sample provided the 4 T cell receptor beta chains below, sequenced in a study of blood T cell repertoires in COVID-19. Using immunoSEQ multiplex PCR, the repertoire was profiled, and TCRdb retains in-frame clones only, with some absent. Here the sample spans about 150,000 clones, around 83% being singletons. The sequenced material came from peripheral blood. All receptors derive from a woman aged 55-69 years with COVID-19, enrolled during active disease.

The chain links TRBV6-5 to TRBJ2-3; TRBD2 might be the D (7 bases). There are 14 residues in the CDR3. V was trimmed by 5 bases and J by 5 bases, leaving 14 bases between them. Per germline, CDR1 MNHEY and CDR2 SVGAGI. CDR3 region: CASSKGGARDTQYF. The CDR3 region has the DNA TGTGCCAGCAGTAAGGGGGGGGCCCGAGATACGCAGTATTTT.

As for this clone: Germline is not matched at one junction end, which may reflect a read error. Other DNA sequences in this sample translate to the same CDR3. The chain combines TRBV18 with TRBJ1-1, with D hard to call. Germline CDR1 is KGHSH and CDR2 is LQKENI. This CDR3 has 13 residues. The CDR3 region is CASSSSELSEAFF. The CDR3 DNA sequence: TGTGCTAGCTCGTCCTCCGAACTGTCTGAAGCTTTCTTT. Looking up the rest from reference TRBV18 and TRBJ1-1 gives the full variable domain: NAGVMQNPRHLVRRRGQEARLRCSPMKGHSHVYWYRQLPEEGLKFMVYLQKENIIDESGMPKERFSAEFPKEGPSILRIQQVVRGDSAAYFCASSSSELSEAFFGQGTRLTVV.

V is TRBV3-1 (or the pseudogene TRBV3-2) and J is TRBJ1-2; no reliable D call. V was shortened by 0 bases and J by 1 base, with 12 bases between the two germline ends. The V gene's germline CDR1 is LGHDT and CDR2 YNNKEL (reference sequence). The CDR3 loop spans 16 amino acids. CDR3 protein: CASSQDRSPINYGYTF. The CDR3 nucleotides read TGTGCCAGCAGCCAAGACAGATCGCCGATTAACTATGGCTACACCTTC.

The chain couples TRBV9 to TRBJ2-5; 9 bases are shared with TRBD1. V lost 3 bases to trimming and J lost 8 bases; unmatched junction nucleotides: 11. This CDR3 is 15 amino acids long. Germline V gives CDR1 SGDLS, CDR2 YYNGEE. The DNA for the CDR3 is TGTGCCAGCAGCGGACGAGGAGACAGGGGGGAAACCCAGTACTTC. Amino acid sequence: CASSGRGDRGETQYF.